This TCR beta chain was profiled in a study of control samples from healthy donors and cancer patients. Germline values: CDR1 SGHRS, CDR2 YFSETQ. Trimming took 1 base from V and 1 from J, leaving 8 bases between them. The CDR3 is 14 amino acids. As regards this clone: Other DNA sequences of this sample code for an identical CDR3.

Sequencing was performed with immunoSEQ multiplex PCR; in TCRdb, only in-frame clones are kept and a portion is missing. Of 70,000 to 80,000 clones in the sample, approximately 88% were seen once. V and J are TRBV5-1 and TRBJ1-1; D is possibly TRBD1 (5 bases). The source of this sequence is a man in his forties or fifties in good health. The sample comprised blood. The CDR3 here is CASSLSGGNTEAFF. For the CDR3, the DNA is TGCGCCAGCAGCTTGAGTGGGGGGAACACTGAAGCTTTCTTT. The whole variable domain, filled in from reference TRBV5-1 and TRBJ1-1, reads KAGVTQTPRYLIKTRGQQVTLSCSPISGHRSVSWYQQTPGQGLQFLFEYFSETQRNKGNFPGRFSGRQFSNSRSEMNVSTLELGDSALYLCASSLSGGNTEAFFGQGTRLTVV.